This T cell receptor (beta chain) stems from a study of regulatory T cells in long-lasting Graves disease. Study information: With positive TSH receptor antibodies and over 5 years of antithyroid drugs, Graves' disease was considered persistent. General study points: What was studied was peripheral blood only, and not thyroid tissue. The study found lower TCR diversity in persistent Graves' patients than in newly diagnosed ones.

Described time point: persistent/refractory GD, antithyroid drugs over 5 years with positive TRAb. TCR sequences were obtained from RNA taken from PBMCs. This clonotype was seen more than once but under ten times. Its antigen is not identified. Arm-PCR of CDR3 regions and iRepertoire HTBI primers were used to build TCR beta libraries. In TCRdb, the multiplex PCR reads were re-called with MiXCR into one record per CDR3 protein. The sample has roughly 300,000 distinct CDR3 sequences, less than 20% seen once. Sample: peripheral blood mononuclear cells (PBMCs), taken when the disease was refractory, from a patient treated with antithyroid drugs. The TCR sequence derives from a female donor with Graves disease.

CDR3 region: CSVLLASSYEQYF. The CDR3 DNA follows: TGCAGCGTCCTGTTAGCTAGCTCCTACGAGCAGTACTTC. The rearrangement links TRBV29-1 to TRBJ2-7; D uncertain. Trimming cost V 6 bases and J 0 bases, with 12 bases left between them. The CDR3 has 13 amino acids. The germline V gene encodes CDR1 SQVTM and CDR2 ANQGSEA.